This TCR beta chain came from a study of blood T cell repertoires in COVID-19. Overall study: Sample material is recorded as cDNA or gDNA derived from T cells, B-cell-depleted T cells, or PBMCs.

Sequencing used immunoSEQ multiplex PCR; TCRdb keeps in-frame clones, though not all of them. The data hold under 250,000 clones, with around 84% observed a single time. CDR3 size: 20 residues. V gave up 1 base and J gave up 3 bases; unmatched junction bases: 21. Germline CDR1 is SGHVS and CDR2 is FNYEAQ. The chain combines TRBV7-6 with TRBJ2-7, with 7 bases lining up with TRBD2. The receptor was derived from a man aged 50 to 60 with COVID-19, enrolled during active disease. Sequenced material: peripheral blood. CDR3 sequence (DNA): TGTGCCAGCAGCTTAGACCTCCTCGGGGCCGGCCTTGGGGGGGGCTACGAGCAGTACTTC. This codes for CASSLDLLGAGLGGGYEQYF.